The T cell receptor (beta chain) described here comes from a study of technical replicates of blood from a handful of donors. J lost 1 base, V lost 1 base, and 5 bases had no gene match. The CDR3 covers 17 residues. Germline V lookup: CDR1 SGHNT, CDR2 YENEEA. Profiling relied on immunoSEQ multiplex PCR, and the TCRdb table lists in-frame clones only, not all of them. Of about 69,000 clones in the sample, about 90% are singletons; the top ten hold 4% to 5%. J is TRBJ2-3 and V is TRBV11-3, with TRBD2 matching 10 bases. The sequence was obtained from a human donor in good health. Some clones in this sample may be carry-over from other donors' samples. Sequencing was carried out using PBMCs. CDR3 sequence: CASSLGDTSGGTDTQYF. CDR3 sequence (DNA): TGTGCCAGCAGCTTAGGCGATACTAGCGGGGGCACAGATACGCAGTATTTT. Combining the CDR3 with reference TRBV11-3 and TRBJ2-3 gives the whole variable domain EAGVVQSPRYKIIEKKQPVAFWCNPISGHNTLYWYLQNLGQGPELLIRYENEEAVDDSQLPKDRFSAERLKGVDSTLKIQPAELGDSAVYLCASSLGDTSGGTDTQYFGPGTRLTVL.